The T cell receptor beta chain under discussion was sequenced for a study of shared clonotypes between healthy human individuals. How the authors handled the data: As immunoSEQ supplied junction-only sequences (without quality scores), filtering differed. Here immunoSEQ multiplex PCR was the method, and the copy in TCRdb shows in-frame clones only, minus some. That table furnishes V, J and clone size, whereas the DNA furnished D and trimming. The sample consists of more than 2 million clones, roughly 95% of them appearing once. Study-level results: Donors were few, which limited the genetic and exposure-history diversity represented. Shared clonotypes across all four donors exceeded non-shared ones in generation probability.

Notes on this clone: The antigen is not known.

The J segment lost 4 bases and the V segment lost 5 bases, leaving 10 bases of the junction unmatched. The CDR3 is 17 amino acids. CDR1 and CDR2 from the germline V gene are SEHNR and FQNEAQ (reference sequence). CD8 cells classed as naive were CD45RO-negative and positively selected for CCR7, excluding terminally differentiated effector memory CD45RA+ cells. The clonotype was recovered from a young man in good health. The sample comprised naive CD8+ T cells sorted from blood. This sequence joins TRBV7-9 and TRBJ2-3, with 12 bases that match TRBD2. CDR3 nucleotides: TGTGCCAGCAGCCCCGCGAGCCCTAGCGGGGGGGCAGATACGCAGTATTTT. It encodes CASSPASPSGGADTQYF. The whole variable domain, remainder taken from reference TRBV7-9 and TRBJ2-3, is DTGVSQNPRHKITKRGQNVTFRCDPISEHNRLYWYRQTLGQGPEFLTYFQNEAQLEKSRLLSDRFSAERPKGSFSTLEIQRTEQGDSAMYLCASSPASPSGGADTQYFGPGTRLTVL.